This passage covers 11 T cell receptor beta chains from one sample sequenced in a study of blood T cell repertoires in COVID-19. Only in-frame clones appear in the TCRdb table, and some are missing; sequencing was by immunoSEQ multiplex PCR. The data hold about 360,000 clones, with around four fifths observed a single time. Sequencing was done on a sample of peripheral blood. The origin of the receptors is a man between 25 and 39 years old with active or convalescent COVID-19.

This clone turned up a few times. The V and J genes are TRBV28 and TRBJ1-3; D is uncertain. V was cut by 8 bases and J by 1 base, with 3 bases left in between. The CDR3 is 11 residues long. Looked up from germline, CDR1 is MDHEN and CDR2 is SYDVKM. The CDR3: CASLSGNTIYF. The CDR3 coding sequence is TGTGCCAGCCTATCTGGAAACACCATATATTTT.

The rearrangement joins TRBV7-3 to TRBJ2-2, with no clear D. The CDR3 length is 14 residues. CDR1 is SGHTA and CDR2 is FQGTGA in the germline V gene. V was cut by 1 base and J by 4 bases, with 7 bases left in between. The CDR3 loop is CASSLSGGTGELFF. The CDR3 nucleotides read TGTGCCAGCAGCTTAAGCGGTGGCACCGGGGAGCTGTTTTTT. The variable domain in full, completed from reference TRBV7-3 and TRBJ2-2, reads GAGVSQTPSNKVTEKGKYVELRCDPISGHTALYWYRQSLGQGPEFLIYFQGTGAADDSGLPNDRFFAVRPEGSVSTLKIQRTERGDSAVYLCASSLSGGTGELFFGEGSRLTVL.

This sequence joins TRBV11-3 and TRBJ2-4; D may be TRBD2 (5 bases). Trimming took 5 bases from V and 2 from J, leaving 7 bases between them. Germline CDR1 is SGHNT and CDR2 is YENEEA. The CDR3 sequence is 13 residues long. CDR3 nucleotide sequence: TGTGCCAGCAGCCCGGGAACCAAAAACATTCAGTACTTC. It codes for CASSPGTKNIQYF.

The chain recombines TRBV7-9 with TRBJ2-3, with 11 bases matching TRBD2. Germline V gives CDR1 SEHNR, CDR2 FQNEAQ (reference sequence). This CDR3 contains 14 residues. With V trimmed by 8 bases and J by 5 bases, 6 bases remained unmatched. DNA for the CDR3: TGTGCCAGCGGACCCGGGACTAGCGGAGATACGCAGTATTTT. It is translated as CASGPGTSGDTQYF.

The chain combines TRBV5-1 with TRBJ2-1, with 7 bases that match TRBD2. This CDR3 has 16 residues. CDR1 is SGHRS, CDR2 YFSETQ, per germline. V shed 3 bases, J shed 3 bases, and the junction held 9 bases outside the gene matches. This CDR3 reads CASSSAGMDVYNEQFF. In DNA form, the CDR3 reads TGCGCCAGCAGCTCAGCGGGGATGGACGTCTACAATGAGCAGTTCTTC.

The chain combines TRBV11-3 with TRBJ2-1; 8 bases align to TRBD2. This CDR3 is built from 16 residues. The J segment lost 2 bases and the V segment lost 4 bases, leaving 7 bases of the junction unmatched. Germline CDR1 and CDR2: SGHNT and YENEEA. CDR3 in amino acids: CASSWDLAGAYNEQFF. The CDR3 nucleotides read TGTGCCAGCAGCTGGGATCTAGCGGGTGCCTACAATGAGCAGTTCTTC.

This rearrangement joins TRBV7-2 to TRBJ1-5; no clear D. V was cut by 2 bases and J by 3 bases, with 5 bases left in between. CDR1 and CDR2 (germline): SGHTA, FQGNSA. CDR3 length: 13 amino acids. The CDR3 DNA follows: TGTGCCAGCAGCTTACTGTACAATCAGCCCCAGCATTTT. It is translated as CASSLLYNQPQHF.

The rearrangement uses TRBV6-6 and TRBJ2-7; 9 bases fit TRBD2. Trimming cost V 5 bases and J 0 bases; bases outside gene matches: 5. The CDR3 extends over 15 amino acids. Per germline, CDR1 MNHNY and CDR2 SVGAGI (reference sequence). For the CDR3, the DNA is TGTGCCAGCAGTAGCCGGACTAGCGACTCCTACGAGCAGTACTTC. Encoded protein: CASSSRTSDSYEQYF.

CDR3 coding DNA: TGTGCCAGCAGCTTGGAGGGGGGGCGGAGGGATGGCTACACCTTC. It is translated as CASSLEGGRRDGYTF. V usage is TRBV5-4 and J usage is TRBJ1-2, with TRBD1 as a possible D gene (6 bases). This CDR3 has 15 residues. Germline V gene lookup returns CDR1 SGHNT and CDR2 YYREEE (reference sequence). Trimming took off 0 bases at V and 6 bases at J, with 15 bases between the two ends.

V and J are TRBV7-8 and TRBJ1-2, with 11 positions matching TRBD1. There are 15 residues in the CDR3. The V segment lost 5 bases and the J segment 2 bases; nucleotides outside the gene matches: 4. CDR1 is SGHVS and CDR2 is FQNEAQ in the germline V gene. The CDR3 loop reads CASSTWDRGNYGYTF. The CDR3 region has the DNA TGTGCCAGCAGCACCTGGGACAGGGGGAACTATGGCTACACCTTC.

The chain couples TRBV4-1 to TRBJ1-3; 7 bases are a match to TRBD1. This CDR3 has 14 amino acids. CDR1 MGHRA and CDR2 YSYEKL come from the germline V gene. The junction had 4 bases not matched to a gene; V was cut back by 3 bases and J by 5 bases. This CDR3 is CASSHPGQRNTIYF. DNA of the CDR3: TGCGCCAGCAGCCACCCGGGACAGCGAAACACCATATATTTT.